Following are 30 T cell receptor beta chains from one sample sequenced in a study of metastatic and nonmetastatic thyroid tumors. Patients had received no treatment of any kind before thyroid surgery. From the PCR reads, TCRdb re-called clones with MiXCR. The sample has 3,600 or so clones; approximately 30% are singletons. Sequenced input: adjacent normal tissue. The receptor set was obtained from a male donor with papillary thyroid cancer or a benign thyroid nodule (not recorded which). Some clones in this sample may be carry-over from other donors' samples.

In regard to this clone: One junction end disagrees with the germline gene, perhaps due to a read error. The chain is built from TRBV27 and TRBJ1-2, with no clear D. From germline, CDR1 is MNHEY and CDR2 SMNVEV (reference sequence). The CDR3 has 14 amino acids. CDR3 region: CASSPSGVYYAYTF. DNA for the CDR3: TGTGCCAGCAGTCCCTCTGGCGTATACTATGCCTACACCTTC.

This clone appeared a few times. This chain links TRBV28 with TRBJ2-1; a possible D gene is TRBD1 (5 bases). From germline, CDR1 is MDHEN and CDR2 SYDVKM. Trimming removed 3 bases from V and 5 bases from J, with 14 bases in between. The CDR3 extends over 15 amino acids. CDR3 residues: CASSLGLGRNNEQFF. The CDR3 DNA sequence: TGTGCCAGCAGTTTGGGGCTGGGGCGGAACAATGAGCAGTTCTTC.

J is TRBJ1-2 and V is TRBV7-2; D is unresolved. Germline loops: CDR1 SGHTA, CDR2 FQGNSA. V was trimmed by 4 bases and J by 8 bases, leaving 20 bases between them. The CDR3 sequence is 15 residues long. Written as DNA, the CDR3 is TGTGCCAGCAGCTCCGGAAGGGCAGCCAGTGGCGGCTACACCTTC. Translation: CASSSGRAASGGYTF.

This clone came up a few times. V is TRBV7-8 and J is TRBJ1-1, with D possibly matching TRBD1 (6 bases). V lost 2 bases, J lost 4 bases, and 17 bases lay in between. Germline loops: CDR1 SGHVS, CDR2 FQNEAQ. CDR3 length equals 16 residues. The CDR3 coding sequence is TGTGCCAGCAGCTTATTAGGCAGGGGAGGCGTCACTGAAGCTTTCTTT. Translated: CASSLLGRGGVTEAFF.

This sequence joins TRBV7-2 and TRBJ2-7, with 7 bases that match TRBD2. Germline CDR1 is SGHTA and CDR2 is FQGNSA. The CDR3 has 16 residues. J lost 1 base, V lost 0 bases, and 6 bases had no gene match. The CDR3 nucleotides are TGTGCCAGCAGCTTAGCGGCTAGCGGAGGGTCCTACGAGCAGTACTTC. Its protein is CASSLAASGGSYEQYF.

This clone was recorded a few times. The gene calls are TRBV6-5 and TRBJ1-6; TRBD1 aligns across 10 bases. The CDR3 consists of 17 residues. From germline, CDR1 is MNHEY and CDR2 SVGAGI. Trimming took 0 bases from V and 6 from J; bases not matched to a gene: 5. CDR3 sequence (DNA): TGTGCCAGCAGTTACTCTGGGACAGGGGTCGGTAATTCACCCCTCCACTTT. This translates into CASSYSGTGVGNSPLHF.

This clone turned up a few times. The chain recombines TRBV28 with TRBJ1-1, with D possibly TRBD1 on 5 matching bases. Looked up from germline, CDR1 is MDHEN and CDR2 is SYDVKM. The V end was cut by 3 bases, the J end by 0 bases, with 20 bases between. There are 18 residues in the CDR3. CDR3 in amino acids: CASSFFRGDISVNTEAFF. The CDR3 DNA reads as TGTGCCAGCAGTTTTTTTAGGGGCGATATCTCCGTGAACACTGAAGCTTTCTTT.

The V gene is TRBV30, the J gene TRBJ1-6; no clear D gene. This CDR3 spans 13 amino acids. CDR1 GTSNPN and CDR2 SVGIG come from the germline V gene (reference sequence). Trimming pared 1 base from V and 7 bases from J, leaving 8 bases between. The CDR3 sequence: CAWSEATNSPLHF. DNA for the CDR3: TGTGCCTGGAGTGAGGCTACAAATTCACCCCTCCACTTT.

This clone was seen a handful of times. The chain has TRBV27 and TRBJ1-1; D remains ambiguous. The germline gives CDR1 MNHEY, CDR2 SMNVEV (reference sequence). This CDR3 is built from 11 residues. V shed 6 bases and J shed 4 bases, with 6 bases lying between them. CDR3 sequence: CASRTGTEAFF. The CDR3 DNA reads as TGTGCCAGCAGGACCGGCACTGAAGCTTTCTTT.

This clone showed up just a few times. V usage is TRBV6-2 or TRBV6-3 and J usage is TRBJ1-5; unclear D gene. Germline V gives CDR1 MNHEY, CDR2 SVGEGT. Trimming cost V 8 bases and J 8 bases, with 19 bases left between them. The CDR3 spans 14 residues. The CDR3 loop is CASGGGMGSEPQHF. The CDR3 nucleotides are TGTGCCAGCGGAGGAGGTATGGGGTCGGAGCCCCAGCATTTT.

This chain joins TRBV12-3 or TRBV12-4 and TRBJ2-2, with a weak D call TRBD2 (5 bases). Trimming removed 5 bases at V and 4 bases at J, with 11 bases between. The CDR3 totals 14 residues. In DNA, the CDR3 is TGTGCCAGCAGTCTCCTTAGCGCCACCGGGGAGCTGTTTTTT. This codes for CASSLLSATGELFF.

The J gene is TRBJ1-2, the V gene TRBV10-3; D perhaps matches TRBD1 (5 bases). Looked up from germline, CDR1 is ENHRY and CDR2 is SYGVKD. The CDR3 is 13 residues long. Trimming removed 0 bases at V and 7 bases at J, with 9 bases between. CDR3 nucleotide sequence: TGTGCCATCAGTGAGTCTGGGGGATCTGGCTACACCTTC. Its protein is CAISESGGSGYTF.

This clone has a handful of counts. The chain employs TRBV20-1 and TRBJ1-6, with unresolved D. CDR1 and CDR2 (germline): DFQATT, SNEGSKA (reference sequence). V gave up 5 bases and J gave up 5 bases, with 19 bases separating them. CDR3 length: 16 amino acids. The chain's CDR3 is CSALRFGLYDNSPLHF. In DNA, the CDR3 is TGCAGTGCTCTTAGGTTTGGGTTATACGATAATTCACCCCTCCACTTT.

The V call is TRBV6-5, the J call TRBJ2-1; D is ambiguous. The germline gives CDR1 MNHEY, CDR2 SVGAGI. V was clipped by 8 bases and J by 1 base, with 12 bases between them. This CDR3 has 14 amino acids. The CDR3 spells CASGYGRSYNEQFF. In nucleotides, the CDR3 is TGTGCCAGCGGGTACGGACGGTCCTACAATGAGCAGTTCTTC.

This clone was counted only a few times. The rearrangement links TRBV6-1 to TRBJ1-4, with D tentatively TRBD1 (6 bases). Germline V gives CDR1 MNHNS, CDR2 SASEGT. The CDR3 length is 15 residues. V was clipped by 4 bases and J by 7 bases, with 16 bases between them. CDR3 sequence reads: CASSGHGGGGEKLFF. The DNA of the CDR3 is TGTGCCAGCAGTGGACATGGGGGGGGCGGTGAAAAACTGTTTTTT.

The rearrangement links TRBV6-1 to TRBJ2-2; 11 bases are a match to TRBD2. Germline CDR1 MNHNS, CDR2 SASEGT. The CDR3 runs 16 residues. V lost 5 bases, J lost 4 bases, and 6 bases stayed unmatched. CDR3 sequence: CASSHKGLAGTGELFF. CDR3 sequence (DNA): TGTGCCAGCAGTCACAAAGGACTAGCGGGCACCGGGGAGCTGTTTTTT.

In this sample, this clone is large. This chain connects TRBV7-9 to TRBJ2-1; D gene uncertain. Germline-derived CDR1 and CDR2 are SEHNR and FQNEAQ (reference sequence). Trimming left V 0 bases short and J 5 bases short, with 8 bases between. This CDR3 has 14 residues. This CDR3 reads CASSLAMGNNEQFF. In DNA, the CDR3 is TGTGCCAGCAGCTTAGCTATGGGGAACAATGAGCAGTTCTTC.

J is TRBJ2-3 and V is TRBV27; TRBD2 aligns across 9 bases. The germline CDR1 and CDR2 sequences are MNHEY and SMNVEV (reference sequence). The CDR3 is made up of 17 amino acids. V lost 1 base and J lost 1; bases outside the gene matches: 6. The CDR3 coding sequence is TGTGCCAGCAGTTTATTGGTAGCGGGAGCCGGCACAGATACGCAGTATTTT. Residues: CASSLLVAGAGTDTQYF.

The gene calls are TRBV6-2 or TRBV6-3 and TRBJ2-7; 9 nucleotides agree with TRBD1. Trimming cost V 4 bases and J 6 bases; bases outside gene matches: 4. The CDR3 has 13 amino acids. Germline loops: CDR1 MNHEY, CDR2 SVGEGT. The DNA of the CDR3 is TGTGCCAGCAGTTTTGGGACAGGGTCCGAGCAGTACTTC. It translates to CASSFGTGSEQYF.

This clone was observed a few times. The chain employs TRBV12-3 or TRBV12-4 and TRBJ2-1; weak D call: TRBD2 (5 bases). The CDR3 has 15 amino acids. V was shortened by 0 bases and J by 8 bases, with 14 bases between the two germline ends. The CDR3 loop is CASSLAGVSGDEQFF. The CDR3 bases are TGTGCCAGCAGTTTAGCGGGAGTTTCAGGAGATGAGCAGTTCTTC.

The V gene is TRBV7-3, the J gene TRBJ2-6; D tentatively reads TRBD1 or TRBD2 (6 bases each). The CDR3 extends over 17 amino acids. Deletions cut 1 base from V and 0 bases from J, with 10 bases between. The germline V gene encodes CDR1 SGHTA and CDR2 FQGTGA. As DNA, the CDR3 is TGTGCCAGCAGCTTAATGGGGGGCAGCTCTGGGGCCAACGTCCTGACTTTC. Protein: CASSLMGGSSGANVLTF. Drawing the rest from reference TRBV7-3 and TRBJ2-6, the complete variable domain is GAGVSQTPSNKVTEKGKYVELRCDPISGHTALYWYRQSLGQGPEFLIYFQGTGAADDSGLPNDRFFAVRPEGSVSTLKIQRTERGDSAVYLCASSLMGGSSGANVLTFGAGSRLTVL.

By sample share, this clone is large. V is TRBV15 and J is TRBJ2-7; D tentatively reads TRBD1 or TRBD2 (5 bases each). CDR1 is LNHNV and CDR2 is YYDKDF in the germline V gene (reference sequence). The CDR3 is 15 amino acids. Trimming took off 6 bases at V and 1 base at J, with 16 bases between the two ends. The CDR3 DNA reads TGTGCCACCAGTGCTAACCGGGACGGGTCCTACGAGCAGTACTTC. This sequence encodes CATSANRDGSYEQYF.

The gene calls are TRBV20-1 and TRBJ1-5, with D possibly matching TRBD1 (5 bases). CDR3 length: 12 residues. With 8 bases removed from V and 8 bases from J, the gap between germline ends came to 16 bases. Germline CDR1 reads DFQATT; CDR2 reads SNEGSKA (reference sequence). This CDR3 is CSTGGGTEPQHF. In DNA form, the CDR3 reads TGCAGTACCGGGGGGGGGACGGAGCCCCAGCATTTT.

As concerns this clone: A read error may produce the germline difference seen at one junction end. The chain uses TRBV6-2 or TRBV6-3 and TRBJ1-5; D gene ambiguous. CDR3 length: 16 amino acids. The germline V gene has CDR1 MNHEY and CDR2 SVGEGT. CDR3 in DNA: TGTGCCAGCACTTACCCGAGGGTAGTTGGCAATCAGCCCCAGCATTTT. Its protein is CASTYPRVVGNQPQHF.

The V call is TRBV20-1, the J call TRBJ1-1, with D uncertain. CDR1 is DFQATT and CDR2 is SNEGSKA in the germline V gene (reference sequence). The CDR3 runs to 12 residues. Trimming took 6 bases from V and 4 from J, leaving 12 bases between them. The CDR3 sequence is CSAPNEGTEAFF. The CDR3 DNA reads TGCAGTGCGCCCAATGAAGGCACTGAAGCTTTCTTT.

Concerning this clone: One end of the junction does not line up with germline, which may come from a read error. The V and J genes are TRBV6-1 and TRBJ2-6; TRBD2 might be the D (7 bases). Germline V CDR1 and CDR2: MNHNS, SASEGT. The length of the CDR3 is 18 residues. Here the CDR3 DNA reads TGTGCCAGCAGTGGGGGGGGGTTAGACACGTCTGGGGACAACGTACTGACTTTC. This encodes CASSGGGLDTSGDNVLTF.

There are a few counts of this clone. This rearrangement joins TRBV28 to TRBJ1-1; D is possibly TRBD1 (5 bases). This CDR3 is 14 amino acids long. V was trimmed by 2 bases and J by 4 bases, leaving 11 bases between them. Germline V lookup: CDR1 MDHEN, CDR2 SYDVKM. CDR3 region: CASSLPGTLTEAFF. Here the CDR3 DNA reads TGTGCCAGCAGTTTACCCGGGACTCTCACTGAAGCTTTCTTT.

This sequence joins TRBV4-2 and TRBJ1-5; TRBD1 is a possible D gene (5 bases). The V gene lost 0 bases and the J gene lost 7 bases, with 10 bases spanning the gap. CDR1 LGHNA and CDR2 YNFKEQ come from the germline V gene. The CDR3 runs 14 residues. CDR3 loop: CASSQDGAIQPQHF. Here the CDR3 DNA reads TGTGCCAGCAGCCAAGATGGGGCAATACAGCCCCAGCATTTT.

Only a few counts were recorded for this clone. The V and J genes are TRBV6-1 and TRBJ2-1; D is possibly TRBD2 (7 bases). The V and J ends lost 4 bases and 5 bases respectively, with 15 bases between them. Germline loops: CDR1 MNHNS, CDR2 SASEGT. The CDR3 spans 15 residues. CDR3 in DNA: TGTGCCAGCAGTGTGTGGTGGGGGGGCCACAATGAGCAGTTCTTC. Translation: CASSVWWGGHNEQFF.

The V call is TRBV20-1, the J call TRBJ2-7, with TRBD1 matching 7 bases. V dropped 6 bases and J dropped 4; count of bases not matched to a gene: 6. Germline V CDR1 and CDR2: DFQATT, SNEGSKA (reference sequence). CDR3 size: 12 residues. CDR3 in amino acids: CSARKQGYEQYF. CDR3 coding DNA: TGCAGTGCAAGAAAACAGGGGTACGAGCAGTACTTC.